The next 16 T cell receptor beta chains were all read from a single sample in a study of cytomegalovirus exposure and HLA in healthy donors. The PCR was carried out with 60 Vbeta primers and 13 Jbeta primers. Libraries were prepared by immunoSEQ multiplex PCR; TCRdb keeps only in-frame clonotypes and omits some of them. The repertoire consists of some 150,000 clones, with roughly 76% occurring once and the leading ten covering roughly 5%. What was sequenced was PBMCs. These receptors all stem from a woman under 30 in good health and CMV-seropositive.

The chain carries TRBV7-8 and TRBJ1-4, with D tentatively TRBD1 (5 bases). The CDR3 runs to 15 residues. V was pared by 4 bases and J by 8 bases, with 17 bases between. CDR1 SGHVS and CDR2 FQNEAQ come from the germline V gene. CDR3 sequence: CASSYDSLGGEKLFF. CDR3 nucleotide sequence: TGTGCCAGCAGCTACGACAGTCTGGGGGGAGAAAAACTGTTTTTT. The full variable domain, its missing parts supplied by reference TRBV7-8 and TRBJ1-4, is GAGVSQSPRYKVAKRGQDVALRCDPISGHVSLFWYQQALGQGPEFLTYFQNEAQLDKSGLPSDRFFAERPEGSVSTLKIQRTQQEDSAVYLCASSYDSLGGEKLFFGSGTQLSVL.

The gene calls are TRBV5-6 and TRBJ2-5, with TRBD1 as a possible D gene (6 bases). This CDR3 is built from 11 residues. Germline CDR1 is SGHDT and CDR2 is YYEEEE. V gave up 4 bases and J gave up 5 bases, with 6 bases separating them. CDR3 in amino acids: CASSRGETQYF. CDR3 in DNA: TGTGCCAGCAGCAGGGGGGAGACCCAGTACTTC.

The chain combines TRBV2 with TRBJ1-1, with a tentative D call TRBD1 (5 bases). The CDR3 totals 16 residues. V shed 4 bases and J shed 0 bases, with 15 bases lying between them. Germline V gene data show CDR1 as SNHLY and CDR2 as FYNNEI. The CDR3 region is CASSVSEGHLNTEAFF. The CDR3 region has the DNA TGTGCCAGCAGTGTTTCCGAAGGACACCTGAACACTGAAGCTTTCTTT.

The V call is TRBV5-6, the J call TRBJ1-1; D gene uncertain. Trimming removed 0 bases at V and 1 base at J, with 16 bases between. Germline V gene data show CDR1 as SGHDT and CDR2 as YYEEEE. The CDR3 consists of 17 residues. The CDR3 sequence is CASSLGWIAEGNTEAFF. DNA of the CDR3: TGTGCCAGCAGCTTGGGCTGGATCGCTGAGGGGAACACTGAAGCTTTCTTT.

The V call is TRBV28, the J call TRBJ1-2, with 9 bases that match TRBD1. The CDR3 is 17 residues long. Germline assignment: CDR1 MDHEN and CDR2 SYDVKM. J lost 0 bases, V lost 3 bases, and 8 bases had no gene match. For the CDR3, the DNA is TGTGCCAGCAGTTTGGCAGGGGGACAGGGACCTAACTATGGCTACACCTTC. Its translation is CASSLAGGQGPNYGYTF.

This chain uses TRBV6-1 with TRBJ2-5, with 12 bases that match TRBD2. With 9 bases clipped from V and 5 bases from J, the junction kept 10 bases outside the gene matches. Germline CDR1 reads MNHNS; CDR2 reads SASEGT. This CDR3 comprises 15 residues. The CDR3 sequence: CARGGPSGGAETQYF. The CDR3 DNA reads as TGTGCCAGGGGGGGCCCTAGCGGGGGGGCGGAGACCCAGTACTTC.

The genes are TRBV30 and TRBJ1-4; D might be TRBD1 (5 bases). V dropped 2 bases and J dropped 7 bases, with 5 bases sitting between them. CDR1 and CDR2 from the germline V gene are GTSNPN and SVGIG (reference sequence). The CDR3 is 11 amino acids. The CDR3 sequence: CAWSRGEKLFF. DNA of the CDR3: TGTGCCTGGAGTAGGGGTGAAAAACTGTTTTTT. Based on the CDR3 plus reference TRBV30 and TRBJ1-4, the full variable domain is SQTIHQWPATLVQPVGSPLSLECTVEGTSNPNLYWYRQAAGRGLQLLFYSVGIGQISSEVPQNLSASRPQDRQFILSSKKLLLSDSGFYLCAWSRGEKLFFGSGTQLSVL.

DNA of the CDR3: TGTGCCAGCAGCTCACAGGGTTTCGAGCAGTACTTC. Residues: CASSSQGFEQYF. The J gene is TRBJ2-7, the V gene TRBV5-6; maybe TRBD1 (6 bases). Germline V gene lookup returns CDR1 SGHDT and CDR2 YYEEEE. Trimming took off 3 bases at V and 6 bases at J, with 10 bases between the two ends. CDR3 length: 12 residues.

V usage is TRBV19 and J usage is TRBJ2-1, with D perhaps matching TRBD2 (6 bases). From germline, CDR1 is LNHDA and CDR2 SQIVND (reference sequence). The CDR3 sequence is 15 residues long. Trimming removed 1 base at V and 2 bases at J, with 9 bases between. The CDR3 sequence: CASSIVRGAYNEQFF. In DNA, the CDR3 is TGTGCCAGTAGTATAGTCCGCGGGGCCTACAATGAGCAGTTCTTC. The full variable domain, in which reference TRBV19 and TRBJ2-1 provide the parts outside the CDR3, is DGGITQSPKYLFRKEGQNVTLSCEQNLNHDAMYWYRQDPGQGLRLIYYSQIVNDFQKGDIAEGYSVSREKKESFPLTVTSAQKNPTAFYLCASSIVRGAYNEQFFGPGTRLTVL.

A few counts support this clone. This chain links TRBV25-1 with TRBJ1-4; the match to TRBD1 covers 8 bases. This CDR3 is built from 13 residues. After removal of 4 bases from V and 7 bases from J, the junction contained 2 bases not matched to a gene. The V gene's germline CDR1 is MGHDK and CDR2 SYGVNS. The CDR3 loop is CASSGQGSEKLFF. CDR3 sequence (DNA): TGTGCCAGCAGTGGACAGGGGAGTGAAAAACTGTTTTTT. The full variable domain, rest sourced from reference TRBV25-1 and TRBJ1-4, is EADIYQTPRYLVIGTGKKITLECSQTMGHDKMYWYQQDPGMELHLIHYSYGVNSTEKGDLSSESTVSRIRTEHFPLTLESARPSHTSQYLCASSGQGSEKLFFGSGTQLSVL.

V gene TRBV6-8 combines with J gene TRBJ1-5, with 10 positions matching TRBD1. Unmatched junction bases numbered 9, after V lost 7 bases and J lost 0 bases. This CDR3 has 17 residues. Germline lookup yields CDR1 MNHGY and CDR2 SAAAGT. The CDR3 nucleotides are TGTGCCAGCACCATAGGGACAGGGGAGGATAGCAATCAGCCCCAGCATTTT. Residues: CASTIGTGEDSNQPQHF.

The V and J genes are TRBV4-2 and TRBJ1-4; the D gene is possibly TRBD1 (5 bases). CDR3 length: 15 amino acids. Germline CDR1 and CDR2: LGHNA and YNFKEQ. Trimming pared 2 bases from V and 0 bases from J, leaving 7 bases between. The CDR3 sequence: CASSQLTATNEKLFF. Written as DNA, the CDR3 is TGTGCCAGCAGCCAACTGACAGCAACTAATGAAAAACTGTTTTTT.

The CDR3 DNA is TGTGCCAGCAGCTCGTCGTTTGCGGGGGCGACAGATACGCAGTATTTT. Translation: CASSSSFAGATDTQYF. The chain links TRBV7-2 to TRBJ2-3, with D tentatively TRBD2 (7 bases). The CDR3 contains 16 residues. Per germline, CDR1 SGHTA and CDR2 FQGNSA. V shed 4 bases and J shed 3 bases, with 17 bases lying between them.

This chain joins TRBV2 and TRBJ2-3, with 7 bases matching TRBD2. V gave up 7 bases and J gave up 3 bases; unmatched junction bases: 7. The CDR3 sequence is 14 residues long. Germline CDR1 is SNHLY and CDR2 is FYNNEI. The DNA for the CDR3 is TGTGCCAGCACGGCTAGCGGTTTGACAGATACGCAGTATTTT. Translation: CASTASGLTDTQYF. Variable domain in full (rest from reference TRBV2 and TRBJ2-3): EPEVTQTPSHQVTQMGQEVILRCVPISNHLYFYWYRQILGQKVEFLVSFYNNEISEKSEIFDDQFSVERPDGSNFTLKIRSTKLEDSAMYFCASTASGLTDTQYFGPGTRLTVL.

The chain recombines TRBV15 with TRBJ2-2, with TRBD1 identical over 7 bases. The germline CDR1 and CDR2 sequences are LNHNV and YYDKDF (reference sequence). This CDR3 has 15 residues. The ends lost 3 bases at V and 3 bases at J; junction bases unmatched: 4. Here the CDR3 DNA reads TGTGCCACCAGCAGCACAGGGGTTGACACCGGGGAGCTGTTTTTT. As protein: CATSSTGVDTGELFF.

Details on this clone: Other DNA sequences in the same sample also yield this CDR3. This rearrangement joins TRBV7-2 to TRBJ1-2; 7 positions match TRBD1. Trimming removed 4 bases from V and 0 bases from J; junction bases left unmatched: 5. This CDR3 comprises 15 residues. Germline CDR1 is SGHTA and CDR2 is FQGNSA. The CDR3 loop reads CASSSRTGANYGYTF. CDR3 DNA sequence: TGTGCCAGCAGCTCAAGGACAGGAGCTAACTATGGCTACACCTTC. Full variable domain (remainder filled in from reference TRBV7-2 and TRBJ1-2): GAGVSQSPSNKVTEKGKDVELRCDPISGHTALYWYRQSLGQGLEFLIYFQGNSAPDKSGLPSDRFSAERTGGSVSTLTIQRTQQEDSAVYLCASSSRTGANYGYTFGSGTRLTVV.